This is a list of T cell receptor beta chains from one sample in a study of neurological immune-mediated disorders. TCRdb recomputed calls from the 5' RACE reads with MiXCR, one row per CDR3 protein. This table has about 16,000 distinct CDR3 sequences, roughly 20% appearing once. The sample consisted of PBMCs. The source of these receptors is a man aged 45-65 years in good health. The CDR3 runs from the conserved cysteine through the conserved F or W. The order of the fields is D gene, V gene, J gene, clone size, CDR3 protein, CDR3 DNA. A D gene is named only where the DNA matches it firmly. Only part of the rows carry a size: once, few, many, or a class if the clone is expanded.

>TRBD2|TRBV5-1|TRBJ2-7|.
CASSQGLAASSREQYF
TGCGCCAGCAGCCAGGGACTAGCGGCCTCCAGTCGGGAGCAGTACTTC
>TRBD2|TRBV20-1|TRBJ2-7|many
CSARGLAAQAGYEQYF
TGCAGTGCTAGAGGGCTAGCGGCCCAAGCAGGCTACGAGCAGTACTTC
>.|TRBV29-1|TRBJ2-5|medium-sized
CSVEDSWVEETQYF
TGCAGCGTTGAAGATTCTTGGGTGGAGGAGACCCAGTACTTC
>TRBD1|TRBV6-5|TRBJ2-2|many
CASSYASPGTANTGELFF
TGTGCCAGCAGTTACGCGAGCCCCGGGACAGCGAACACCGGGGAGCTGTTTTTT
>.|TRBV5-1|TRBJ2-3|.
CASSYNTDTQYF
TGCGCCAGCAGCTATAACACAGATACGCAGTATTTT
>TRBD2|TRBV10-3|TRBJ2-1|medium-sized
CAISEGGLAGNEQFF
TGTGCCATCAGTGAGGGAGGACTAGCGGGTAATGAGCAGTTCTTC
>.|TRBV11-2|TRBJ2-4|many
CASSLGGRDPKNIQYF
TGTGCCAGCAGCTTGGGTGGGCGGGACCCCAAAAACATTCAGTACTTC
>.|TRBV20-1|TRBJ2-5|medium-sized
CSALGADRYYQETQYF
TGCAGTGCACTCGGGGCGGACCGGTATTACCAAGAGACCCAGTACTTC
>TRBD1|TRBV30|TRBJ2-7|.
CAWKRTGAYEQYF
TGTGCCTGGAAGAGGACAGGCGCCTACGAGCAGTACTTC
>TRBD2|TRBV10-3|TRBJ2-7|many
CAISEQLAGAWEQYF
TGTGCCATCAGTGAGCAACTAGCGGGAGCGTGGGAGCAGTACTTC